The 17 T cell receptor beta chains below were found in one sample sequenced in a study of long-term antiretroviral therapy in people with HIV. Sequencing used immunoSEQ v3.0 at survey level. Clones were sequenced by immunoSEQ multiplex PCR, and TCRdb holds only the in-frame ones, with some missing. This table holds 30,000 to 40,000 clones, 83% found once. The sample in question was unsorted PBMCs, obtained 0.4 years before starting antiretroviral therapy. These receptors all stem from a man younger than 30 with HIV.

The gene calls are TRBV7-9 and TRBJ1-2, with a possible D match to TRBD1 (5 bases). CDR3 length equals 15 residues. Trimming pared 4 bases from V and 5 bases from J, leaving 17 bases between. Germline CDR1 and CDR2: SEHNR and FQNEAQ (reference sequence). As DNA, the CDR3 is TGTGCCAGCAGCTCAAGGGGAGGCGGATCATATGGCTACACCTTC. Translating it yields CASSSRGGGSYGYTF.

The table lists this clone with a few counts. The chain joins TRBV15 to TRBJ1-5; a weak D match, TRBD1 (5 bases). The germline gives CDR1 LNHNV, CDR2 YYDKDF (reference sequence). Trimming took off 1 base at V and 7 bases at J, with 20 bases between the two ends. The CDR3 consists of 17 residues. The CDR3 region has the DNA TGTGCCACCAGCAGAGGGACAACTGGTACAATCGACCAGCCCCAGCATTTT. Protein product: CATSRGTTGTIDQPQHF.

This chain uses TRBV4-2 with TRBJ2-6; 8 nucleotides match TRBD2. Germline V gives CDR1 LGHNA, CDR2 YNFKEQ. J was trimmed by 0 bases and V by 2 bases; bases with no gene match: 0. CDR3 length equals 16 residues. Here the CDR3 DNA reads TGTGCCAGCAGCCAAACTAGCGGCTCTGGGGCCAACGTCCTGACTTTC. Translating it yields CASSQTSGSGANVLTF.

CDR3 bases: TGTGCCAGTAGTATACGGTCCCGGACGAGCTCCTACGAGCAGTACTTC. Residues: CASSIRSRTSSYEQYF. This sequence joins TRBV19 and TRBJ2-7; D is uncertain. The V and J ends lost 2 bases and 0 bases respectively, with 14 bases between them. Germline V gene data show CDR1 as LNHDA and CDR2 as SQIVND (reference sequence). The CDR3 is 16 amino acids.

This clone showed up just once. The gene calls are TRBV4-2 and TRBJ2-6; D unclear. There are 19 residues in the CDR3. The V end was cut by 1 base, the J end by 1 base, with 17 bases between. From germline, CDR1 is LGHNA and CDR2 YNFKEQ. The CDR3 spells CASSQAAAGLGSGANVLTF. CDR3 in DNA: TGTGCCAGCAGCCAAGCAGCAGCCGGGCTGGGATCTGGGGCCAACGTCCTGACTTTC.

This clone was detected only once. The V call is TRBV9, the J call TRBJ2-1; TRBD2 is a possible D gene (5 bases). Between the trimmed V and J ends, which lost 3 bases and 7 bases, there was a span of 17 bases. CDR1 and CDR2 (germline): SGDLS, YYNGEE. CDR3 length equals 15 residues. This CDR3 is CASSGSARAGNEQFF. For the CDR3, the DNA is TGTGCCAGCAGCGGTAGCGCGAGGGCCGGAAATGAGCAGTTCTTC.

The V call is TRBV7-6, the J call TRBJ1-4, with D possibly being TRBD1 (6 bases). The V and J ends lost 4 bases and 3 bases respectively, with 12 bases between them. From germline, CDR1 is SGHVS and CDR2 FNYEAQ. This CDR3 region has 15 residues. CDR3 in DNA: TGTGCCAGCAGCTCCACAGGGTCGTCTAATGAAAAACTGTTTTTT. Encoded protein: CASSSTGSSNEKLFF.

The genes are TRBV18 and TRBJ1-4; 9 nucleotides line up with TRBD1. The V gene end was trimmed by 6 bases and the J gene end by 6 bases; junction bases not matched to a gene: 8. The V gene's germline CDR1 is KGHSH and CDR2 LQKENI. The CDR3 length is 15 residues. The CDR3 spells CASSRGTGYDEKLFF. The CDR3 region has the DNA TGTGCCAGCTCCCGCGGGACAGGGTACGATGAAAAACTGTTTTTT.

The J gene is TRBJ2-3, the V gene TRBV29-1, with 11 bases matching TRBD2. V shed 4 bases and J 2 bases; nucleotides not matched to a gene: 11. CDR1 SQVTM and CDR2 ANQGSEA come from the germline V gene. CDR3 length: 17 residues. CDR3 sequence reads: CSVAVTSGRQATDTQYF. For the CDR3, the DNA is TGCAGCGTTGCCGTTACTAGCGGGAGACAAGCCACAGATACGCAGTATTTT.

V usage is TRBV30 and J usage is TRBJ1-3; D is possibly TRBD1 (5 bases). Trimming left V 6 bases short and J 0 bases short, with 18 bases between. CDR1 and CDR2 (germline): GTSNPN, SVGIG (reference sequence). The CDR3 runs to 16 residues. The CDR3 sequence is CACHHSGQNSGNTIYF. DNA of the CDR3: TGTGCCTGCCACCACTCAGGGCAGAACTCTGGAAACACCATATATTTT. Based on the CDR3 plus reference TRBV30 and TRBJ1-3, the full variable domain is SQTIHQWPATLVQPVGSPLSLECTVEGTSNPNLYWYRQAAGRGLQLLFYSVGIGQISSEVPQNLSASRPQDRQFILSSKKLLLSDSGFYLCACHHSGQNSGNTIYFGEGSWLTVV.

In this sample, this clone turned up a few times. This chain links TRBV6-1 with TRBJ1-5; 7 bases match TRBD1. V dropped 11 bases and J dropped 5; count of bases not matched to a gene: 9. CDR3 length equals 13 residues. Germline values: CDR1 MNHNS, CDR2 SASEGT. This chain's CDR3 is CAPIAQGDQPQHF. The CDR3 DNA reads as TGTGCCCCCATTGCCCAGGGGGATCAGCCCCAGCATTTT.

The gene calls are TRBV28 and TRBJ1-2; 8 bases fit TRBD1. The CDR3 sequence is 15 residues long. Germline values: CDR1 MDHEN, CDR2 SYDVKM. V gave up 5 bases and J gave up 8 bases; unmatched junction bases: 13. CDR3 region: CASSDPTPRGQGYTF. The DNA for the CDR3 is TGTGCCAGCAGTGATCCCACTCCCAGGGGGCAAGGCTACACCTTC.

This clone was picked up one time. V gene TRBV21-1 combines with J gene TRBJ1-2. TRBV21-1 is listed as a pseudogene. This CDR3 has 12 amino acids. The DNA of the CDR3 is TGTGCCAGCAGAGCCTGCAACTATGGCTACACCTTC. Encoded protein: CASRACNYGYTF.

The chain employs TRBV19 and TRBJ1-2; D is unclear. V was cut by 1 base and J by 5 bases, with 11 bases left in between. The V gene's germline CDR1 is LNHDA and CDR2 SQIVND (reference sequence). The CDR3 contains 14 residues. DNA of the CDR3: TGTGCCAGTAGTATAGCGGCCGGGGAATATGGCTACACCTTC. It codes for CASSIAAGEYGYTF. Complete variable domain (other parts from reference TRBV19 and TRBJ1-2): DGGITQSPKYLFRKEGQNVTLSCEQNLNHDAMYWYRQDPGQGLRLIYYSQIVNDFQKGDIAEGYSVSREKKESFPLTVTSAQKNPTAFYLCASSIAAGEYGYTFGSGTRLTVV.

This rearrangement joins TRBV10-3 to TRBJ1-2; 11 nucleotides align to TRBD1. V was clipped by 9 bases and J by 8 bases; unmatched bases: 2. The V gene's germline CDR1 is ENHRY and CDR2 SYGVKD. This CDR3 region has 11 residues. CDR3 protein: CAMGTGGGYTF. In nucleotides, the CDR3 is TGTGCCATGGGGACAGGGGGAGGCTACACCTTC.

This sequence joins TRBV28 and TRBJ1-2; no firm D call. Germline CDR1 reads MDHEN; CDR2 reads SYDVKM. The CDR3 loop spans 14 amino acids. V shed 2 bases and J shed 4 bases, with 11 bases lying between them. CDR3 sequence reads: CASSLGHATYGYTF. As DNA, the CDR3 is TGTGCCAGCAGTTTAGGGCACGCAACCTATGGCTACACCTTC.

J is TRBJ1-1 and V is TRBV19; D is uncertain. This CDR3 has 15 amino acids. Germline V gives CDR1 LNHDA, CDR2 SQIVND (reference sequence). V was clipped by 1 base and J by 4 bases, with 13 bases between them. CDR3 nucleotides: TGTGCCAGTAGTATAGTGGGGATTGCGGGCACTGAAGCTTTCTTT. Protein sequence: CASSIVGIAGTEAFF.